A selection of T cell receptor beta chains follows, all from one sample in a study of T cell repertoires in cytomegalovirus infection. These TCRs are of unknown antigen specificity. Each CDR3 protein is one row after TCRdb ran MiXCR on the reads. The sample has roughly 730,000 distinct CDR3 sequences, around a third seen once. Here the sequenced sample was cultured PBMCs, taken from culture after CMV antigen stimulation. The receptors come from a human donor in good health (CMV status not recorded). Some clones in this sample may be carry-over from other donors' samples. Each CDR3 is given without its conserved first and last residue. Only part of the rows carry a size: once, few, many, or a class if the clone is expanded.

TRBV6-1,.,TRBJ2-7,ASSEEVTGEQY
TRBV5-1,.,TRBJ1-1,ASSLTAPGTEAF
TRBV7-8,few,TRBJ2-7,ASSGRDEQY
TRBV2,.,TRBJ1-5,ASSSGVDNQPQH
TRBV10-3,few,TRBJ1-5,AISEVFEFGNQPQH
TRBV11-2,many,TRBJ2-3,ASSSTPGLNTDTQY
TRBV7-8,few,TRBJ1-1,ASSFRGLNTEAF
TRBV10-3,few,TRBJ1-3,AISDLYAPGNTIY
TRBV7-9,few,TRBJ2-5,ASAWHTETQY
TRBV20-1,.,TRBJ1-1,SAPGSRQGGGLNTEAF
TRBV4-1,.,TRBJ1-3,ASSQDRVGPSGNTIY
TRBV11-2,.,TRBJ1-5,ASSLFRISPADQPQH
TRBV6-6,.,TRBJ1-2,ASMGTSYGYT
TRBV12-3/TRBV12-4,.,TRBJ2-2,ASSFITSRADTGELF
TRBV7-2,few,TRBJ2-2,ASSLVQGGGELF
TRBV6-6,.,TRBJ2-3,ASSTAGGIDTQY
TRBV7-2,.,TRBJ2-1,ASSPSGTYNEQF
TRBV4-2,few,TRBJ2-7,ASSQGRLGSYEQY
TRBV7-2,few,TRBJ1-1,ASSYRQGIGNTEAF
TRBV27,.,TRBJ2-7,ASSLRDQAEQY